Below, 14 T cell receptor beta chains from the same sample are listed, as sequenced in a study of control samples from healthy donors and cancer patients. The method was immunoSEQ multiplex PCR; TCRdb's version includes in-frame clones alone and lacks a portion of them. Among 10,000 or so clones, roughly 90% were seen once, and the ten largest hold about a fifth. Source material: PBMCs. These receptors were collected from a man between 60 and 75 years old with colorectal cancer.

This chain links TRBV24-1 with TRBJ1-4; 7 bases map to TRBD1. CDR1 and CDR2 from the germline V gene are KGHDR and SFDVKD. With 2 bases clipped from V and 8 bases from J, the junction kept 7 bases outside the gene matches. The CDR3 has 15 amino acids. CDR3 DNA sequence: TGTGCCACCAGTGATTCCGGGACAGATGGCGAAAAACTGTTTTTT. It specifies CATSDSGTDGEKLFF.

The chain recombines TRBV7-6 with TRBJ1-6, with D possibly TRBD1 on 6 matching bases. CDR3 size: 14 residues. V lost 1 base and J lost 9, with 10 bases in between. The germline V gene encodes CDR1 SGHVS and CDR2 FNYEAQ. The CDR3 is CASSLGATGSPLHF. The CDR3 nucleotides read TGTGCCAGCAGCTTAGGGGCGACAGGTTCACCCCTCCACTTT.

V gene TRBV3-1 (or the pseudogene TRBV3-2) combines with J gene TRBJ1-3; TRBD1 aligns across 8 bases. The CDR3 is 17 amino acids. With 1 base clipped from V and 0 bases from J, the junction kept 5 bases outside the gene matches. CDR1 is LGHDT, CDR2 YNNKEL, per germline (reference sequence). The CDR3 DNA reads TGTGCCAGCAGCCAAGGACGGGACAGGTACTCTGGAAACACCATATATTTT. It specifies CASSQGRDRYSGNTIYF.

The rearrangement uses TRBV5-1 and TRBJ1-3; no clear D. Trimming left V 0 bases short and J 0 bases short, with 10 bases between. The germline CDR1 and CDR2 sequences are SGHRS and YFSETQ. The CDR3 length is 16 residues. The chain's CDR3 is CASSLVSGDSGNTIYF. CDR3 sequence (DNA): TGCGCCAGCAGCTTGGTATCGGGAGACTCTGGAAACACCATATATTTT.

This chain joins TRBV5-1 and TRBJ2-2; D call uncertain. Germline CDR1 reads SGHRS; CDR2 reads YFSETQ. V was pared by 1 base and J by 6 bases, with 4 bases between. The CDR3 totals 12 residues. DNA of the CDR3: TGCGCCAGCAGCTTGAGTCCCGGGGAGCTGTTTTTT. It codes for CASSLSPGELFF.

V and J are TRBV7-8 and TRBJ2-2; D perhaps matches TRBD2 (6 bases). The germline V gene has CDR1 SGHVS and CDR2 FQNEAQ. V lost 5 bases and J lost 4, with 17 bases in between. This CDR3 comprises 16 residues. The chain's CDR3 is CASSPWAAGSTGELFF. CDR3 nucleotides: TGTGCCAGCAGCCCCTGGGCCGCGGGGTCCACCGGGGAGCTGTTTTTT.

The chain links TRBV5-4 to TRBJ1-2; D is unresolved. V was clipped by 4 bases and J by 7 bases, with 20 bases between them. The CDR3 totals 15 residues. Germline CDR1 SGHNT, CDR2 YYREEE (reference sequence). In DNA form, the CDR3 reads TGTGCCAGCAGCGAAGTCAGAGCCGGCCACTCTGGCTACACCTTC. Translating gives CASSEVRAGHSGYTF.

The CDR3: CASAKGGLSFGYGYTF. The DNA for the CDR3 is TGTGCCAGCGCCAAAGGCGGGTTATCGTTTGGCTATGGCTACACCTTC. The chain couples TRBV28 to TRBJ1-2, with D uncertain. This CDR3 is built from 16 residues. Trimming removed 8 bases from V and 4 bases from J, with 23 bases in between. Germline V CDR1 and CDR2: MDHEN, SYDVKM.

The rearrangement joins TRBV3-1 (or the pseudogene TRBV3-2) to TRBJ2-1, with 8 bases fitting TRBD2. CDR3 length equals 14 residues. Germline V CDR1 and CDR2: LGHDT, YNNKEL (reference sequence). V was pared by 2 bases and J by 9 bases, with 6 bases of the junction left unmatched. The CDR3 region is CASSQINGGAEQFF. Written as DNA, the CDR3 is TGTGCCAGCAGCCAAATAAACGGGGGGGCTGAGCAGTTCTTC.

This chain uses TRBV28 with TRBJ1-1, with TRBD1 as a possible D gene (5 bases). Deletions cut 3 bases from V and 1 base from J, with 12 bases between. The CDR3 extends over 15 amino acids. Per the germline V gene, CDR1 is MDHEN and CDR2 is SYDVKM. CDR3 nucleotide sequence: TGTGCCAGCAGTTTCCCCACTAGGGGGAACACTGAAGCTTTCTTT. Its protein product is CASSFPTRGNTEAFF.

V usage is TRBV5-4 and J usage is TRBJ2-7; perhaps D is TRBD1 or TRBD2 (7 bases each). Germline lookup yields CDR1 SGHNT and CDR2 YYREEE (reference sequence). The CDR3 contains 14 residues. V was trimmed by 2 bases and J by 2 bases, leaving 11 bases between them. CDR3 sequence (DNA): TGTGCCAGCAGCTTACAGGGGAGGGCCTACGAGCAGTACTTC. It codes for CASSLQGRAYEQYF.

V gene TRBV2 combines with J gene TRBJ2-3, with TRBD1 matching 11 bases. V lost 7 bases and J lost 5; bases outside the gene matches: 8. Germline values: CDR1 SNHLY, CDR2 FYNNEI. The CDR3 has 15 amino acids. CDR3 DNA sequence: TGTGCCAGCACCTCGGACAGGGGGCGAGGAGATACGCAGTATTTT. Amino acids: CASTSDRGRGDTQYF.

This chain joins TRBV7-9 and TRBJ1-5; 8 bases match TRBD1. This CDR3 is 14 amino acids long. Germline values: CDR1 SEHNR, CDR2 FQNEAQ (reference sequence). V lost 5 bases to trimming and J lost 3 bases; unmatched junction nucleotides: 3. The CDR3 nucleotides are TGTGCCAGCAGCCCGGACAGGGTCAATCAGCCCCAGCATTTT. It encodes CASSPDRVNQPQHF.

The V and J genes are TRBV19 and TRBJ1-6; D is undetermined. Between the trimmed V and J ends, which lost 10 bases and 13 bases, there was a span of 20 bases. From germline, CDR1 is LNHDA and CDR2 SQIVND (reference sequence). CDR3 length: 13 residues. The CDR3 DNA reads as TGTGCCACCCGGTGGGCAGAAGGAACCCCCCTCCACTTT. Its protein product is CATRWAEGTPLHF.